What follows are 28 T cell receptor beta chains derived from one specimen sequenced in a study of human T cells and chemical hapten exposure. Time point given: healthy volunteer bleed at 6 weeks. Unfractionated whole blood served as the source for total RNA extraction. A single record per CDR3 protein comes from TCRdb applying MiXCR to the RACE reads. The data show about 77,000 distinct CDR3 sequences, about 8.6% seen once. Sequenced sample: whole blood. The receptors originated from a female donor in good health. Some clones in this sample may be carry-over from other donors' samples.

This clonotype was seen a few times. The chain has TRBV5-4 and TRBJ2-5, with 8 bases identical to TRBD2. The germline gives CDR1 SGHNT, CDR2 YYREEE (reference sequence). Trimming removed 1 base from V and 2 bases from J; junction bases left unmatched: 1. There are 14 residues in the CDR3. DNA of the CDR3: TGTGCCAGCAGCTTGCAGCGGGGGCAAGAGACCCAGTACTTC. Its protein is CASSLQRGQETQYF.

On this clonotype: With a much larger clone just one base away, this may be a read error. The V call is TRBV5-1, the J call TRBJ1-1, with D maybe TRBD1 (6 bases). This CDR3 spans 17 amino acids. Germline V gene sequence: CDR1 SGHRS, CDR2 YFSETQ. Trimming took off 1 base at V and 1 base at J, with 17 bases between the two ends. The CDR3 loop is CASSLRGGGYRNTEAFF. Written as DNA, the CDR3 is TGCGCCAGCAGCTTGCGAGGGGGGGGGTACAGGAACACTGAAGCTTTCTTT.

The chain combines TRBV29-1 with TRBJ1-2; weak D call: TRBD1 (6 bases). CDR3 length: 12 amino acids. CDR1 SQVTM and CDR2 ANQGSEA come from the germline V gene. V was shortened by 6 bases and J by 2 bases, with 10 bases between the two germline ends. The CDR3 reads CSVVGQNYGYTF. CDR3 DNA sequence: TGCAGCGTCGTTGGACAGAACTATGGCTACACCTTC.

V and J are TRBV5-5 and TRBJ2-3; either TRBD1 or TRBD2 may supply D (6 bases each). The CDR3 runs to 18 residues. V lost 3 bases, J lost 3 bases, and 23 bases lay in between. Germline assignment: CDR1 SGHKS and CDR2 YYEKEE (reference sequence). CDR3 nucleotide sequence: TGTGCCAGCAGCTATGGGGGACTTACAGGGCGGGCGACAGATACGCAGTATTTT. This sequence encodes CASSYGGLTGRATDTQYF.

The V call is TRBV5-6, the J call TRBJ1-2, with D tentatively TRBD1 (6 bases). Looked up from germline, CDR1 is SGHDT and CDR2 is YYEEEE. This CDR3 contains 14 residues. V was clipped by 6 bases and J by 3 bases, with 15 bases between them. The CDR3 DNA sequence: TGTGCCAGCACCATCTGGACAGCGGACTATGGCTACACCTTC. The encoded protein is CASTIWTADYGYTF.

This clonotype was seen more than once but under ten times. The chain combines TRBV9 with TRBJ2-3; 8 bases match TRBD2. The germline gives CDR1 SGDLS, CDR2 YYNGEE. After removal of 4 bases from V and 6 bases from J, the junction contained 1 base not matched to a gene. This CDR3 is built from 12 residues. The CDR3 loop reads CASSRTSDTQYF. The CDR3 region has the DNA TGTGCCAGCAGCCGGACTAGCGATACGCAGTATTTT.

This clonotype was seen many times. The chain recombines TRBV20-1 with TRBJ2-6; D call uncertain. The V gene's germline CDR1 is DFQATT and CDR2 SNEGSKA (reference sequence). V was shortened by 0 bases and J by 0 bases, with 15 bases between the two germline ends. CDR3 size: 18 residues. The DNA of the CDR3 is TGCAGTGCTAGAGACCCACGCAGGATAGCCTCTGGGGCCAACGTCCTGACTTTC. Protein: CSARDPRRIASGANVLTF.

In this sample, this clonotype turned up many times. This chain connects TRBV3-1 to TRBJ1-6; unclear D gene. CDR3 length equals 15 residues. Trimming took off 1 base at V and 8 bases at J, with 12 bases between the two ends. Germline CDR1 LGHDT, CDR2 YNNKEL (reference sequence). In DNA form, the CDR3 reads TGTGCCAGCAGCCAAGTAGGACTCTCGCATTCACCCCTCCACTTT. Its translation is CASSQVGLSHSPLHF.

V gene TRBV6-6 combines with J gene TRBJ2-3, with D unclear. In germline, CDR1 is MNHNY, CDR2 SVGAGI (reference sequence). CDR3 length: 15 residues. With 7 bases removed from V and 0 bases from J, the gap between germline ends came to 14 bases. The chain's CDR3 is CASTLDLASTDTQYF. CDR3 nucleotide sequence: TGTGCCAGCACTCTAGATCTCGCAAGCACAGATACGCAGTATTTT.

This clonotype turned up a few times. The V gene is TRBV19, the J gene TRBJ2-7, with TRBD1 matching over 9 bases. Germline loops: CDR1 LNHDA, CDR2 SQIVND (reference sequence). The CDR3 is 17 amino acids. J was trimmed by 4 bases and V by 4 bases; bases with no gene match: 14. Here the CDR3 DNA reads TGTGCCAGTAGTAAAGAGATCCTCGGGACAGGGTTTTACGAGCAGTACTTC. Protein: CASSKEILGTGFYEQYF.

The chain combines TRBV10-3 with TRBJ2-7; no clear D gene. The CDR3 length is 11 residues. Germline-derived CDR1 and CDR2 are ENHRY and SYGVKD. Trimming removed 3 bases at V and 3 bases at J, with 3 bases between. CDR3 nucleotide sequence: TGTGCCATCAGTGACAGCTACGAGCAGTACTTC. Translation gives CAISDSYEQYF.

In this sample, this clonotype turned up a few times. The CDR3 protein is CASSGRPTGFGYEQYF. The CDR3 DNA sequence: TGTGCCAGCAGTGGGCGACCGACAGGGTTCGGCTACGAGCAGTACTTC. The chain combines TRBV12-3 or TRBV12-4 with TRBJ2-7; the match to TRBD1 covers 7 bases. The V and J ends lost 5 bases and 3 bases, in that order; junction bases with no gene match: 13. The CDR3 totals 16 residues.

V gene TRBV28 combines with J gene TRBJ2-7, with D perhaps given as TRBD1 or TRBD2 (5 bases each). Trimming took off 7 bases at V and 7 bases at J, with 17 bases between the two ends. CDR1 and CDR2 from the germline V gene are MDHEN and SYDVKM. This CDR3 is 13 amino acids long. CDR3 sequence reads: CASKRVLAGEQYF. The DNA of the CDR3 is TGTGCCAGCAAGAGGGTTCTTGCAGGGGAGCAGTACTTC.

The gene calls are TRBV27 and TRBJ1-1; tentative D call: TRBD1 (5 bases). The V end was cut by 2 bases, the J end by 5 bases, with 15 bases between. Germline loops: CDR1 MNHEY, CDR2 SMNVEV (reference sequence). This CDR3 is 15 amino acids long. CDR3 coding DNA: TGTGCCAGCAGTTTAAATCAGGGATGGGGGACTGAAGCTTTCTTT. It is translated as CASSLNQGWGTEAFF.

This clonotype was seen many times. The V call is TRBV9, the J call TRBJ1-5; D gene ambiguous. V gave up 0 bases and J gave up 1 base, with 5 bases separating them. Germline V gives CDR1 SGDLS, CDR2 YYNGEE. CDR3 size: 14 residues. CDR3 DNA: TGTGCCAGCAGCGTAGCGCCAAGCAATCAGCCCCAGCATTTT. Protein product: CASSVAPSNQPQHF. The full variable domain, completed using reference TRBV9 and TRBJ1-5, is DSGVTQTPKHLITATGQRVTLRCSPRSGDLSVYWYQQSLDQGLQFLIQYYNGEERAKGNILERFSAQQFPDLHSELNLSSLELGDSALYFCASSVAPSNQPQHFGDGTRLSIL.

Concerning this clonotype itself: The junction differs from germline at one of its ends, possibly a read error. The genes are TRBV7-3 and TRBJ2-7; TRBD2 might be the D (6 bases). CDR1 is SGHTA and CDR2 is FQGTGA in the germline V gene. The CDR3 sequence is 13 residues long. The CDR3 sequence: CAEEGSSSYEQYF. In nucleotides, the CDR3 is TGCGCCGAGGAGGGTTCAAGCTCCTACGAGCAGTACTTC.

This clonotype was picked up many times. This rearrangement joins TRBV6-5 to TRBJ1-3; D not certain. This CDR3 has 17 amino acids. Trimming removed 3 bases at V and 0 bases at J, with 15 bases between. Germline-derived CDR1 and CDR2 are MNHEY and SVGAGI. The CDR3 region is CASSYVGRPSSGNTIYF. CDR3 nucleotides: TGTGCCAGCAGTTATGTAGGACGACCGAGCTCTGGAAACACCATATATTTT.

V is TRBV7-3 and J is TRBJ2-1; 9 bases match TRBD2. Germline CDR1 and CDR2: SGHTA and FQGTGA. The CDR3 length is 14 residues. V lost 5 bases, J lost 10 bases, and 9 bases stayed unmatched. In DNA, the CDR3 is TGTGCCAGCAGCCGGGCGGGGGGGCCCGCAGAGCAGTTCTTC. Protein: CASSRAGGPAEQFF.

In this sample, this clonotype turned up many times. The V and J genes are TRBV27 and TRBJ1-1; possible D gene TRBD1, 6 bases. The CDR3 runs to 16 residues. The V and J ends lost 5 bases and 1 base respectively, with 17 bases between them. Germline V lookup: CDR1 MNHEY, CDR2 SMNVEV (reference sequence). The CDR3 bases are TGTGCCAGCAGTCCCGGCGGGGGGGCTCGGAACACTGAAGCTTTCTTT. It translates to CASSPGGGARNTEAFF.

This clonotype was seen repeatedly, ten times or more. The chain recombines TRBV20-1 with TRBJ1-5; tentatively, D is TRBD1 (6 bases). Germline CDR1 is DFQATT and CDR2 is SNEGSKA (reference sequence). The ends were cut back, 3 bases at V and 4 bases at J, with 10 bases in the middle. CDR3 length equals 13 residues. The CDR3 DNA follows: TGCAGTGCTAGCGGGGGCCTGAATCAGCCCCAGCATTTT. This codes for CSASGGLNQPQHF.

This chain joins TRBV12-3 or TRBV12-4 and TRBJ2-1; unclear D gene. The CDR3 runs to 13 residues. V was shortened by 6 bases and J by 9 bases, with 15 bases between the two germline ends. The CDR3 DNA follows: TGTGCCAGCAGGCTCTTCAAGGGCCGTGAGCAGTTCTTC. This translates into CASRLFKGREQFF.

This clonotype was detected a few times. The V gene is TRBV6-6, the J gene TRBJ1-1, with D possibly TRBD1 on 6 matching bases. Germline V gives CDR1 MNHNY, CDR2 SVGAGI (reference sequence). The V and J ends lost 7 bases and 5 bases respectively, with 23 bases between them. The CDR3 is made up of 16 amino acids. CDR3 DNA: TGTGCCAGCACTTCTTGGGCAGGGGACCTTCGGACTGAAGCTTTCTTT. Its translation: CASTSWAGDLRTEAFF.

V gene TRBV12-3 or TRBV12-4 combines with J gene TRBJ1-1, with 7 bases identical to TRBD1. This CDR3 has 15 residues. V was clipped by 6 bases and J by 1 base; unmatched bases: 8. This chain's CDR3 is CASRATGSTNTEAFF. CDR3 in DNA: TGTGCCAGCAGGGCGACAGGGAGCACGAACACTGAAGCTTTCTTT.

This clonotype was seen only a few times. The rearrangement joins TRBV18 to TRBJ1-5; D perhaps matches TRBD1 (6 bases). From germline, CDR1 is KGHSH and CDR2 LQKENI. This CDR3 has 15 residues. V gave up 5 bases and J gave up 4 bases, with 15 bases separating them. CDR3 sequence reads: CASSSAPGANQPQHF. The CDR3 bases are TGTGCCAGCTCATCGGCCCCAGGGGCAAATCAGCCCCAGCATTTT.

CDR3 sequence reads: CASSLKANTEAFF. CDR3 coding DNA: TGTGCCAGCAGTTTGAAAGCGAACACTGAAGCTTTCTTT. The chain uses TRBV12-3 or TRBV12-4 and TRBJ1-1; D unresolved. Trimming shortened V by 3 bases and J by 1 base, and 6 bases separated the two germline ends. The CDR3 has 13 residues.

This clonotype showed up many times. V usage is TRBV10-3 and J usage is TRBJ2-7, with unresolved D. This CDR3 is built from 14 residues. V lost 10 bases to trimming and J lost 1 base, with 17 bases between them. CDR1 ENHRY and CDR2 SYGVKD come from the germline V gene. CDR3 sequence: CATHSEAASYEQYF. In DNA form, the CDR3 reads TGTGCCACCCACTCCGAGGCAGCTTCCTACGAGCAGTACTTC.

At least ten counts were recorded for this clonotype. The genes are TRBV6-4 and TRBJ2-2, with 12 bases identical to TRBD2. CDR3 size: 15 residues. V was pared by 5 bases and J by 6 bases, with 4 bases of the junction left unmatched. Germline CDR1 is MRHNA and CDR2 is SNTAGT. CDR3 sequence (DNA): TGTGCCAGCAGTCCGGGACTAGCGGGTCCCGGGGAGCTGTTTTTT. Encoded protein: CASSPGLAGPGELFF.

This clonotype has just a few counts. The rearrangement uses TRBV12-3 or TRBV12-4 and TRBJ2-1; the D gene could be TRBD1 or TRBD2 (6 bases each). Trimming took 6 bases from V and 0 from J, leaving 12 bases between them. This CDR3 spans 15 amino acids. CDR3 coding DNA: TGTGCCAGCAGGGGGGGCTCGAGCTCCTACAATGAGCAGTTCTTC. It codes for CASRGGSSSYNEQFF.